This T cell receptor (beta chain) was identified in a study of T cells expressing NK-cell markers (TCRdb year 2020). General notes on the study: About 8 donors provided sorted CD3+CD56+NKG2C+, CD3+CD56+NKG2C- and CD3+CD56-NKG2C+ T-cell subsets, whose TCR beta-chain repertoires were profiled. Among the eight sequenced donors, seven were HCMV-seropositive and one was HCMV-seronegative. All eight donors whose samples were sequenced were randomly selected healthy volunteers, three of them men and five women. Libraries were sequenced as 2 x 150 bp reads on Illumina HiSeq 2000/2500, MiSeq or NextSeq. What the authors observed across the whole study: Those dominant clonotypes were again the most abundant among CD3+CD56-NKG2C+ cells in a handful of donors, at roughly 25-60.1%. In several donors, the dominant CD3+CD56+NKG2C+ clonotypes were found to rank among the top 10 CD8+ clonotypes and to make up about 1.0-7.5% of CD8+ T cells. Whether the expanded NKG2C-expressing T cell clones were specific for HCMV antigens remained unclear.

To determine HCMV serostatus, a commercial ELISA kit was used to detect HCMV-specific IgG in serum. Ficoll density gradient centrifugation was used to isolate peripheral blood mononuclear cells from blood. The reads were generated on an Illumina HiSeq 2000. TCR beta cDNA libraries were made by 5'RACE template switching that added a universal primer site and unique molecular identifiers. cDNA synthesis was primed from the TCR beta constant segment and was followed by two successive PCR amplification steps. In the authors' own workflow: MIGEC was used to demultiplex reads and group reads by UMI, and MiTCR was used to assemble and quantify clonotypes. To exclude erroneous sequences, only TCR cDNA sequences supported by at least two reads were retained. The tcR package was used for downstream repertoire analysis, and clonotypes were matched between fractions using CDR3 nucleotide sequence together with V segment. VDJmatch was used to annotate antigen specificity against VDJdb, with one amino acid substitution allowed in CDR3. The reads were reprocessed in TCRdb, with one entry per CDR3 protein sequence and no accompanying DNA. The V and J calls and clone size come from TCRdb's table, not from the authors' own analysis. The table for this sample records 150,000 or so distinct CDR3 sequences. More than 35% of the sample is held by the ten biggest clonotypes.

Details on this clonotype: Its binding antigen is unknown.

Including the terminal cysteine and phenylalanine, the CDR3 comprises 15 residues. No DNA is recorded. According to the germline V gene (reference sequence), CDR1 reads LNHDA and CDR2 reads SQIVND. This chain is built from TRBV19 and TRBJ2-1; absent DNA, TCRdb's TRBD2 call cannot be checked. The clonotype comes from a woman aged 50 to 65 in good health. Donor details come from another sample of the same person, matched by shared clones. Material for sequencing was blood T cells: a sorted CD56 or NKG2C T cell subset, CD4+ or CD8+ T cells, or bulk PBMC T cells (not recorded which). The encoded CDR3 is CASSDPGLGYNEQFF.